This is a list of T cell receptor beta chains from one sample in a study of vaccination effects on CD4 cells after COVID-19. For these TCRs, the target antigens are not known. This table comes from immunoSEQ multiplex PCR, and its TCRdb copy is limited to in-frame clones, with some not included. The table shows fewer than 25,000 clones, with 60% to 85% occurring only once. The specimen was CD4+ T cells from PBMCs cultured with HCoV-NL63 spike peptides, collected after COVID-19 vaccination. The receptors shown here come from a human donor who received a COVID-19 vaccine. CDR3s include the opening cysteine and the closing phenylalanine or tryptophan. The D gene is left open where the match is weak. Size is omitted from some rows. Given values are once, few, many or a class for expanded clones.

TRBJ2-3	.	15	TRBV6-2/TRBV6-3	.	CASSYRDSRTDTQYF	TGTGCCAGCAGTTACAGGGACTCCCGCACAGATACGCAGTATTTT
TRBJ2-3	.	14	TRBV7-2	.	CASSLDPTSDTQYF	TGTGCCAGCAGCTTAGACCCGACTTCAGATACGCAGTATTTT
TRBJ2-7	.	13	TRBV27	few	CASSSTGTYEQYF	TGTGCCAGCAGTTCAACAGGGACCTACGAGCAGTACTTC
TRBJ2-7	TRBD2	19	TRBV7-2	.	CASSRTWGDSGMLSYEQYF	TGTGCCAGCAGCCGCACCTGGGGGGATAGCGGGATGTTATCCTACGAGCAGTACTTC
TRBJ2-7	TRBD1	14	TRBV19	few	CASSPQGAFYEQYF	TGTGCCAGTAGTCCCCAGGGGGCATTCTACGAGCAGTACTTC
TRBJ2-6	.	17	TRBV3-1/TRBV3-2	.	CASSPQGRSSGANVLTF	TGTGCCAGCAGCCCCCAAGGAAGGTCCTCTGGGGCCAACGTCCTGACTTTC
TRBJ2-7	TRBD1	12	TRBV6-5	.	CAGRTGGYEQYF	TGTGCCGGTCGGACAGGTGGCTACGAGCAGTACTTC
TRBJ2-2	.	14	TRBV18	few	CASSPPGRSGELFF	TGTGCCAGCTCACCACCGGGACGGTCCGGGGAGCTGTTTTTT
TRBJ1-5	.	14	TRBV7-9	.	CASSLSVSNQPQHF	TGTGCCAGCAGCTTAAGTGTAAGCAATCAGCCCCAGCATTTT
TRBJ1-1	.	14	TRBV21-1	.	CASPREDRPIEAFF	TGTGCCAGCCCCAGGGAGGACAGGCCGATAGAAGCTTTCTTT
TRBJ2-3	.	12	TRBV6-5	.	CASRSSSDTQYF	TGTGCCAGCAGGTCCTCCTCAGATACGCAGTATTTT
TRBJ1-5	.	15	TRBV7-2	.	CASSLTGLSNQPQHF	TGTGCCAGCAGCTTAACGGGGCTTAGCAATCAGCCCCAGCATTTT
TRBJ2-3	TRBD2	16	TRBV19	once	CASSPRASGSADTQYF	TGTGCCAGTAGTCCCCGGGCTAGCGGGAGCGCAGATACGCAGTATTTT
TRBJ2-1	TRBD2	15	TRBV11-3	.	CASSLVGAGIDEQFF	TGTGCCAGCAGCTTAGTCGGAGCGGGGATTGATGAGCAGTTCTTC
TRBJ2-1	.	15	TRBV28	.	CASSKTQGSYNEQFF	TGTGCCAGCAGTAAAACACAGGGTTCCTACAATGAGCAGTTCTTC
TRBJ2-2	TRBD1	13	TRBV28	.	CAIPGQPYGELFF	TGTGCCATCCCGGGACAGCCCTACGGGGAGCTGTTTTTT
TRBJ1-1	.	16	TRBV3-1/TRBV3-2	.	CASSSHPRTPNTEAFF	TGTGCCAGCAGCTCCCACCCTAGAACTCCAAACACTGAAGCTTTCTTT
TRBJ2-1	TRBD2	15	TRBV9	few	CASSATSGGYNEQFF	TGTGCCAGCAGCGCCACTAGCGGGGGATACAATGAGCAGTTCTTC
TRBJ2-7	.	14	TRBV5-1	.	CASSLSGGEYEQYF	TGCGCCAGCAGCTTGTCTGGGGGAGAGTACGAGCAGTACTTC
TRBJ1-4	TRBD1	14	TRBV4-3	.	CASNLRGRSEKLFF	TGCGCCAGCAATCTAAGGGGGCGGAGTGAAAAACTGTTTTTT
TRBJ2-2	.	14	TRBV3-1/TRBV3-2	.	CASSQVQGPGELFF	TGTGCCAGCAGCCAAGTTCAAGGGCCCGGGGAGCTGTTTTTT
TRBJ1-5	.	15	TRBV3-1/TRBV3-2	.	CASSQGGQLNQPQHF	TGTGCCAGCAGCCAAGGAGGGCAGCTCAATCAGCCCCAGCATTTT
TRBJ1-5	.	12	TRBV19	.	CASSRQDQPQHF	TGTGCCAGTAGTCGCCAGGATCAGCCCCAGCATTTT
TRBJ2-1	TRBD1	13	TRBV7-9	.	CASTGGGHNEQFF	TGTGCCAGCACAGGGGGCGGCCACAATGAGCAGTTCTTC